This TCR beta chain appears in the sequencing data of a study of cytomegalovirus exposure and HLA in healthy donors. TCRdb's copy holds only in-frame clones and misses some; the assay was immunoSEQ multiplex PCR. This repertoire shows 100,000 to 150,000 clones, approximately 90% found once; its top ten account for 1.9%. As regards this clone: Its antigen remains unidentified.

General study results and limits: TCR sequences were mostly rare, though some public TCRs occurred in many donors.

The CDR3 is 15 residues long. V shed 3 bases and J shed 0 bases, with 12 bases lying between them. Germline CDR1 is SGHDT and CDR2 is YYEEEE. Sequenced input: PBMCs. The gene calls are TRBV5-6 and TRBJ2-5, with a possible D match to TRBD1 (5 bases). The sequence derives from a woman between 18 and 30 years old in good health and CMV-seronegative. The CDR3 sequence is CASSWNKDNQETQYF. The CDR3 bases are TGTGCCAGCAGCTGGAATAAGGACAACCAAGAGACCCAGTACTTC.